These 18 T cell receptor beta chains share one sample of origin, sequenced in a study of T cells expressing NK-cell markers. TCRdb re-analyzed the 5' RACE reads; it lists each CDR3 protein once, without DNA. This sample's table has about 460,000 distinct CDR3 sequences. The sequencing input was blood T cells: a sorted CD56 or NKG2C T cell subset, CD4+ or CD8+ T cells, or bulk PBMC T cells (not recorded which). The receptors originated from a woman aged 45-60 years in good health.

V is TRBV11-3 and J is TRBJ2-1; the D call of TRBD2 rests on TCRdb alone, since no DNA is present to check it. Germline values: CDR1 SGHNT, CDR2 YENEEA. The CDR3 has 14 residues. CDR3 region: CASSLDIAGGPQFF. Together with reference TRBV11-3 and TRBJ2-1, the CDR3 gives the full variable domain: EAGVVQSPRYKIIEKKQPVAFWCNPISGHNTLYWYLQNLGQGPELLIRYENEEAVDDSQLPKDRFSAERLKGVDSTLKIQPAELGDSAVYLCASSLDIAGGPQFFGPGTRLTVL.

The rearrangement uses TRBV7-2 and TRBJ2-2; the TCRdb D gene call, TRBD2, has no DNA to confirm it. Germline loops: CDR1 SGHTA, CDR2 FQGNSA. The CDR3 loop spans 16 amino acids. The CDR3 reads CASSAGGGMGTGELFF.

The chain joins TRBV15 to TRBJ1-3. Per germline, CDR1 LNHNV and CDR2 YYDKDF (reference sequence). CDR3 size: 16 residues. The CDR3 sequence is CATSRGGPISGNTIYF.

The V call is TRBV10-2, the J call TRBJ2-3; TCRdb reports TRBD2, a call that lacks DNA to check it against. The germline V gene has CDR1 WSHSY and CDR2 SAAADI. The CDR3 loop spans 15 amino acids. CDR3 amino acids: CASKPGQRRPDTQYF.

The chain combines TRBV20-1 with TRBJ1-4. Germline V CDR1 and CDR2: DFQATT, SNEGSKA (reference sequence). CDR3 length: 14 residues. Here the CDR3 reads CSARTRATNEKLFF.

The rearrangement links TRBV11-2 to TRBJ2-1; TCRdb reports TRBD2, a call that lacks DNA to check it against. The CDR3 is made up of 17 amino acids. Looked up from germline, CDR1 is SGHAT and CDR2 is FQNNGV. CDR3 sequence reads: CASSLGPSGRFLNEQFF.

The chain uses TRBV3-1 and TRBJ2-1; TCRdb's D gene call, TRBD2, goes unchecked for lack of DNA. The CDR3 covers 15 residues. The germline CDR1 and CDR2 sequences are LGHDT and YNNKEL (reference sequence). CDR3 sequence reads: CASSQDQKRVNEQFF.

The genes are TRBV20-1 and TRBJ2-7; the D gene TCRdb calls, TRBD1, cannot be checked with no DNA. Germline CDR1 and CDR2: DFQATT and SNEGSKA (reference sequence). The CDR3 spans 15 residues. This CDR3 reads CSARDDGTGAYELYF.

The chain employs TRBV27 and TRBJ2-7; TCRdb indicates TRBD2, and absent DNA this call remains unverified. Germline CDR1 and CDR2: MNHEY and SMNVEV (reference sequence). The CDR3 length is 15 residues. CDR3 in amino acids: CASSLSSGISDEQYF.

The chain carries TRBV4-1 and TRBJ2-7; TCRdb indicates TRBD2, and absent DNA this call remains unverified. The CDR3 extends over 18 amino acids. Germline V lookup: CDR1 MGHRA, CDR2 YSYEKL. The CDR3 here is CASSQDGPLAEVIGEQYF.

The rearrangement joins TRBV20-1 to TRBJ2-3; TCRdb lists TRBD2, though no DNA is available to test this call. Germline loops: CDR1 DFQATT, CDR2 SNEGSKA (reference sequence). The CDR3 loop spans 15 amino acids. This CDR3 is CSARVPGGPIDTQYF.

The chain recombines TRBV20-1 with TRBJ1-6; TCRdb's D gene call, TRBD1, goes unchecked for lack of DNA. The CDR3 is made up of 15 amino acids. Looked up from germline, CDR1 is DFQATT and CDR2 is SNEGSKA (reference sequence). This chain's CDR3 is CSVRQGAAMNSPLHF.

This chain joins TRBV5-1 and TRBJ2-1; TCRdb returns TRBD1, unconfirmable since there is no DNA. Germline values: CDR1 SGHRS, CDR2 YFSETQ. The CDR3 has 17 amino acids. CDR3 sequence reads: CASSLSGTGSSYNEQFF. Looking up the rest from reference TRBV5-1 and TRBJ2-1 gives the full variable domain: KAGVTQTPRYLIKTRGQQVTLSCSPISGHRSVSWYQQTPGQGLQFLFEYFSETQRNKGNFPGRFSGRQFSNSRSEMNVSTLELGDSALYLCASSLSGTGSSYNEQFFGPGTRLTVL.

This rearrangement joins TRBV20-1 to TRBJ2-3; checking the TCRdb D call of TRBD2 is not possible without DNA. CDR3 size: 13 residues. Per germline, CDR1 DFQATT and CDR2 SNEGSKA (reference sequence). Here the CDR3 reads CSARARETDTQYF.

The CDR3 spells CSASATGGLVESPLHF. The V and J genes are TRBV20-1 and TRBJ1-6; lacking DNA, the TRBD1 call made by TCRdb goes unchecked. The CDR3 has 16 residues. Germline CDR1 DFQATT, CDR2 SNEGSKA (reference sequence).

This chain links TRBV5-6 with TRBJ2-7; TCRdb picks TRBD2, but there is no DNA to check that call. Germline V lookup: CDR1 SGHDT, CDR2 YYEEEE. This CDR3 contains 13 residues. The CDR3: CASSYTSVYEQYF.

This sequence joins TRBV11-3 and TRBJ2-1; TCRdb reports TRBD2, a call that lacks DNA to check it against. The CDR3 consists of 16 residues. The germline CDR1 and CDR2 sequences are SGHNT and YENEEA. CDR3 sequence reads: CASSARTSGSYNEQFF. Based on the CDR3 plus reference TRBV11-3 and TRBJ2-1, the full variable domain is EAGVVQSPRYKIIEKKQPVAFWCNPISGHNTLYWYLQNLGQGPELLIRYENEEAVDDSQLPKDRFSAERLKGVDSTLKIQPAELGDSAVYLCASSARTSGSYNEQFFGPGTRLTVL.

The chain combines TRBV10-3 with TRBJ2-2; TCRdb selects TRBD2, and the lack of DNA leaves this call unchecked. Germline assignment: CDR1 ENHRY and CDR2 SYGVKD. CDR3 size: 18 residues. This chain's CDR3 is CAISPSILAGENTGELFF.